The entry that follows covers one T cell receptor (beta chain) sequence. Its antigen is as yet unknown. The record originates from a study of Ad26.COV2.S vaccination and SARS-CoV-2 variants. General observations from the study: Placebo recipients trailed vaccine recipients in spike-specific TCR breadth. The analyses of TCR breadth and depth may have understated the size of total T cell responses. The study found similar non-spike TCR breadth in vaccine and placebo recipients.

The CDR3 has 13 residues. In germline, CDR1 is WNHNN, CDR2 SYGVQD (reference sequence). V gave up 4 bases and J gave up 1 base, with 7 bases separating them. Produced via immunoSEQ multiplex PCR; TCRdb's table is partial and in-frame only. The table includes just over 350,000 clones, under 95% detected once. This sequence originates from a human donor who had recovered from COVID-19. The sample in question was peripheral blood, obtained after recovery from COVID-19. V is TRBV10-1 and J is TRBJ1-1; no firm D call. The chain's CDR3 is CASSVQPNTEAFF. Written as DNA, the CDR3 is TGCGCCAGCAGTGTTCAGCCGAACACTGAAGCTTTCTTT.